A selection of T cell receptor beta chains follows, all from one sample in a study of cytomegalovirus exposure and HLA in healthy donors. Using immunoSEQ multiplex PCR, the repertoire was profiled, and TCRdb retains in-frame clones only, with some absent. The sample lists 60,000 to 80,000 clones; over 60% were seen once. The specimen was PBMCs. These receptors originate from a woman aged 25 to 39 in good health and CMV-seronegative. Each CDR3 is given with its conserved first and last residue. Fields, in order: V gene, J gene, D gene, clone size, CDR3 DNA, CDR3 protein. D genes are given only for firm matches. Where a row states a size, it is once, few, many or the class of an expanded clone; other rows omit it.

v_call: TRBV30; j_call: TRBJ1-5; d_call: TRBD1; clone_size: few; cdr3_nt: TGTGCCTGGGGGACAGGGCATCAGCCCCAGCATTTT; cdr3_aa: CAWGTGHQPQHF
v_call: TRBV19; j_call: TRBJ2-7; d_call: TRBD1; clone_size: NA; cdr3_nt: TGTGCCAGTAGTAAGTCTTGGGACAGGGGCTACGAGCAGTACTTC; cdr3_aa: CASSKSWDRGYEQYF
v_call: TRBV30; j_call: TRBJ2-5; d_call: NA; clone_size: NA; cdr3_nt: TGTGCCTGGAGTCCTGGCGGGACTTACCAAGAGACCCAGTACTTC; cdr3_aa: CAWSPGGTYQETQYF
v_call: TRBV19; j_call: TRBJ1-2; d_call: NA; clone_size: NA; cdr3_nt: TGTGCCAGTAGTATAGTCCAGGGGCCTCACAACTATGGCTACACCTTC; cdr3_aa: CASSIVQGPHNYGYTF
v_call: TRBV7-5; j_call: TRBJ2-5; d_call: NA; clone_size: NA; cdr3_nt: TGTGCCAGAAGCTTGACTAGCGAGAAAGACCAAGAGACCCAGTACTTC; cdr3_aa: CARSLTSEKDQETQYF
v_call: TRBV1; j_call: TRBJ2-2; d_call: NA; clone_size: NA; cdr3_nt: TGCACCAGCAGTCCCGGACTAGTTTCGTACCCAGGCGGGGAGCTGTTTTTT; cdr3_aa: CTSSPGLVSYPGGELFF
v_call: TRBV4-2; j_call: TRBJ1-5; d_call: NA; clone_size: NA; cdr3_nt: TGTGCCAGCAGCCAGCTAGGGGCGCGGGGTCAGCCCCAGCATTTT; cdr3_aa: CASSQLGARGQPQHF
v_call: TRBV2; j_call: TRBJ2-1; d_call: TRBD2; clone_size: few; cdr3_nt: TGTGCCAGCAGTGTGGGGACTAGCATCGGGGAGCAGTTCTTC; cdr3_aa: CASSVGTSIGEQFF
v_call: TRBV9; j_call: TRBJ1-4; d_call: NA; clone_size: NA; cdr3_nt: TGTGCCAGCAGCGTAGTCCCAGCTAATGAAAAACTGTTTTTT; cdr3_aa: CASSVVPANEKLFF
v_call: TRBV19; j_call: TRBJ1-5; d_call: TRBD1; clone_size: NA; cdr3_nt: TGTGCCAGTAGTATAGATTTCGGGACAGGGACCCAGCCCCAGCATTTT; cdr3_aa: CASSIDFGTGTQPQHF
v_call: TRBV21-1; j_call: TRBJ1-1; d_call: NA; clone_size: once; cdr3_nt: TGTGCCAGCATCCCGGGACAGGTATATCCGAACACTGAAGCTTTCTTT; cdr3_aa: CASIPGQVYPNTEAFF
v_call: TRBV27; j_call: TRBJ2-7; d_call: NA; clone_size: NA; cdr3_nt: TGTGCCAGCAGTTTAAGGACAGCGACACCCTACGAGCAGTACTTC; cdr3_aa: CASSLRTATPYEQYF
v_call: TRBV5-1; j_call: TRBJ2-6; d_call: TRBD2; clone_size: NA; cdr3_nt: TGCGCCAGCAGCTTGGAAACGGTGGGATGGGGGGGATACCTCTCTGAGGCCAACGTCCTGACTTTC; cdr3_aa: CASSLETVGWGGYLSEANVLTF
v_call: TRBV5-4; j_call: TRBJ1-1; d_call: TRBD1; clone_size: NA; cdr3_nt: TGTGCCAGCAGCTTGGGACAGGGCACCTTAATGAACACTGAAGCTTTCTTT; cdr3_aa: CASSLGQGTLMNTEAFF
v_call: TRBV28; j_call: TRBJ2-3; d_call: TRBD2; clone_size: NA; cdr3_nt: TGTGCCAGCAGAATCGTAGGGTGGAAGGGAGGGGACACAGATACGCAGTATTTT; cdr3_aa: CASRIVGWKGGDTDTQYF
v_call: TRBV9; j_call: TRBJ2-1; d_call: NA; clone_size: NA; cdr3_nt: TGTGCCAGCAGCGTAGCTCATGGGAGTGAGCAGTTCTTC; cdr3_aa: CASSVAHGSEQFF
v_call: TRBV7-7; j_call: TRBJ2-2; d_call: TRBD1; clone_size: few; cdr3_nt: TGTGCCAGCAGCGCTGACAGGGGCGGCGGGGAGCTGTTTTTT; cdr3_aa: CASSADRGGGELFF
v_call: TRBV7-2; j_call: TRBJ2-1; d_call: TRBD2; clone_size: NA; cdr3_nt: TGTGCCAGCAGTCAGACTAGCGGGACGTACAATGAGCAGTTCTTC; cdr3_aa: CASSQTSGTYNEQFF
v_call: TRBV30; j_call: TRBJ2-3; d_call: NA; clone_size: NA; cdr3_nt: TGTGCCTGGGATGGGTCCGGGGGACCAGATACGCAGTATTTT; cdr3_aa: CAWDGSGGPDTQYF
v_call: TRBV6-1; j_call: TRBJ2-3; d_call: NA; clone_size: NA; cdr3_nt: TGTGCCAGCAAGCCTTTTAGCACAGATACGCAGTATTTT; cdr3_aa: CASKPFSTDTQYF
v_call: TRBV30; j_call: TRBJ1-6; d_call: NA; clone_size: NA; cdr3_nt: TGTGCCTGGACGTTCAGGGAGGGCTATAATTCACCCCTCCACTTT; cdr3_aa: CAWTFREGYNSPLHF
v_call: TRBV7-2; j_call: TRBJ2-5; d_call: TRBD2; clone_size: NA; cdr3_nt: TGTGCCAGCAGCCGACAGGCTGGAGCGGGAGTAGAGACCCAGTACTTC; cdr3_aa: CASSRQAGAGVETQYF
v_call: TRBV6-1; j_call: TRBJ1-1; d_call: TRBD1; clone_size: NA; cdr3_nt: TGTGCCAGCAGTGCCCAGGGGGCTGAAGCTTTCTTT; cdr3_aa: CASSAQGAEAFF
v_call: TRBV5-5; j_call: TRBJ1-3; d_call: NA; clone_size: NA; cdr3_nt: TGTGCCAGCAGTGCAGGGCCCTCTGGAAACACCATATATTTT; cdr3_aa: CASSAGPSGNTIYF
v_call: TRBV19; j_call: TRBJ1-5; d_call: TRBD1; clone_size: few; cdr3_nt: TGTGCCAGTATGGTTGTGCAGGGGGATCAGCCCCAGCATTTT; cdr3_aa: CASMVVQGDQPQHF
v_call: TRBV25-1; j_call: TRBJ2-4; d_call: TRBD1; clone_size: NA; cdr3_nt: TGTGCCAGCCTGGACAGGGCCAAAAACATTCAGTACTTC; cdr3_aa: CASLDRAKNIQYF
v_call: TRBV5-1; j_call: TRBJ1-2; d_call: TRBD1; clone_size: NA; cdr3_nt: TGCGCCAGTAATGCGGGACAGAACTATGGCTACACCTTC; cdr3_aa: CASNAGQNYGYTF
v_call: TRBV29-1; j_call: TRBJ2-2; d_call: NA; clone_size: NA; cdr3_nt: TGCAGCGTTGAAGAGAGCCTAAAGACCGGGGAGCTGTTTTTT; cdr3_aa: CSVEESLKTGELFF
v_call: TRBV7-9; j_call: TRBJ2-3; d_call: NA; clone_size: NA; cdr3_nt: TGTGCCAGCAGCCTGAGCACAGATACGCAGTATTTT; cdr3_aa: CASSLSTDTQYF
v_call: TRBV6-5; j_call: TRBJ1-2; d_call: NA; clone_size: once; cdr3_nt: TGTGCCAGCAGTTACTCGATTACAGGTTACTATGGCTACACCTTC; cdr3_aa: CASSYSITGYYGYTF
v_call: TRBV28; j_call: TRBJ1-5; d_call: NA; clone_size: NA; cdr3_nt: TGTGCCAGCAGTTTAATAGCAGTTAGCAATCAGCCCCAGCATTTT; cdr3_aa: CASSLIAVSNQPQHF
v_call: TRBV9; j_call: TRBJ2-3; d_call: NA; clone_size: NA; cdr3_nt: TGTGCCAGCAGCGTAGATTGGGACAACACAGATACGCAGTATTTT; cdr3_aa: CASSVDWDNTDTQYF
v_call: TRBV7-8; j_call: TRBJ1-1; d_call: NA; clone_size: NA; cdr3_nt: TGTGCCAGCAGCTTAGAACGGGGGGACACTGAAGCTTTCTTT; cdr3_aa: CASSLERGDTEAFF
v_call: TRBV6-5; j_call: TRBJ1-2; d_call: NA; clone_size: NA; cdr3_nt: TGTGCCAGCACCTTAGGGTGGGGGGGAGGCTACACCTTC; cdr3_aa: CASTLGWGGGYTF